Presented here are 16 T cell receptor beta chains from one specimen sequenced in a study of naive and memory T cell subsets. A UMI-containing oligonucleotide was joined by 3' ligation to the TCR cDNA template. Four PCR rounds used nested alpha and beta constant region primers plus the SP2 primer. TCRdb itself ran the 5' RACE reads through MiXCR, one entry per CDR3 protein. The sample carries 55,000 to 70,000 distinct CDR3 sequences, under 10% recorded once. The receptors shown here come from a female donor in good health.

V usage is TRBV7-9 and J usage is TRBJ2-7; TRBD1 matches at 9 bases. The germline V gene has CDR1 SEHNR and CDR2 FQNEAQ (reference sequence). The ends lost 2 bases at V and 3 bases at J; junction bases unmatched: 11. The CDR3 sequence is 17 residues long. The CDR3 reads CASSLHTQGAINYEQYF. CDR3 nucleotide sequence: TGTGCCAGCAGCTTACACACACAGGGGGCCATCAACTACGAGCAGTACTTC.

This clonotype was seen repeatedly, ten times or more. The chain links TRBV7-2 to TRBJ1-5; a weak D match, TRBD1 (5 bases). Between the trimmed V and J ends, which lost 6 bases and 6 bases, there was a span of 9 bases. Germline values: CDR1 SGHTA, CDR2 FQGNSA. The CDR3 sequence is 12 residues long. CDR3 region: CASSLRGQPQHF. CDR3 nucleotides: TGTGCCAGCAGTTTAAGGGGTCAGCCCCAGCATTTT. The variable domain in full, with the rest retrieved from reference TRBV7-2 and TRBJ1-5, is GAGVSQSPSNKVTEKGKDVELRCDPISGHTALYWYRQSLGQGLEFLIYFQGNSAPDKSGLPSDRFSAERTGGSVSTLTIQRTQQEDSAVYLCASSLRGQPQHFGDGTRLSIL.

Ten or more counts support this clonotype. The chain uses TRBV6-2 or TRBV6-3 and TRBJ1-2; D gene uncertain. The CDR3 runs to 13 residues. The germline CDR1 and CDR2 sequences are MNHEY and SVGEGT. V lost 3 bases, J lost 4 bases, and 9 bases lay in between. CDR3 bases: TGTGCCAGCAGTTATGGCAGAACCTATGGCTACACCTTC. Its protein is CASSYGRTYGYTF.

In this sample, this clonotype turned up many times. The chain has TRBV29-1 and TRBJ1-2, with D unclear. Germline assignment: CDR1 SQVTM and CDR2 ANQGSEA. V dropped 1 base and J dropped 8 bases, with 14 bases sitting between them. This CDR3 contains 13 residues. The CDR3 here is CSVEAGIMRGYTF. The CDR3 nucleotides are TGCAGCGTTGAAGCCGGCATCATGAGAGGCTACACCTTC.

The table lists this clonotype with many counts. CDR3 in amino acids: CASSSSSMGNQPQHF. In DNA, the CDR3 is TGTGCCAGCAGCTCGAGCTCCATGGGCAATCAGCCCCAGCATTTT. This chain uses TRBV5-4 with TRBJ1-5; D is unresolved. The CDR3 consists of 15 residues. The V end was cut by 3 bases, the J end by 2 bases, with 12 bases between. Germline V gene lookup returns CDR1 SGHNT and CDR2 YYREEE (reference sequence).

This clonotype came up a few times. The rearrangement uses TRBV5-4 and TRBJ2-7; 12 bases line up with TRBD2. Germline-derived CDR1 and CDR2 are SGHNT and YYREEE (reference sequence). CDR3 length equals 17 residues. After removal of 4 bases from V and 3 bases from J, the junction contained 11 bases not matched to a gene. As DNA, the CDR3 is TGTGCCAGCAGCCCGACTAGCGGGGGTGCTGTACGCTACGAGCAGTACTTC. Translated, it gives CASSPTSGGAVRYEQYF.

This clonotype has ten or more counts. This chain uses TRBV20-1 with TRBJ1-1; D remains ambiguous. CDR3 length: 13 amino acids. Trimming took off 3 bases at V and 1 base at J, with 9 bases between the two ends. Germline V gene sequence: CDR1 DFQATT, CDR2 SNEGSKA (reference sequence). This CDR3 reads CSARDLPNTEAFF. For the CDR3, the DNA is TGCAGTGCTAGGGACCTACCGAACACTGAAGCTTTCTTT.

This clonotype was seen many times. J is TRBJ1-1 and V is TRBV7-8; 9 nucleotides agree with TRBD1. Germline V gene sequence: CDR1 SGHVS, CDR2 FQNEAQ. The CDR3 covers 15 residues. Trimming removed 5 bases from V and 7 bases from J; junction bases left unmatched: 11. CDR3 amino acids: CASSRTGTGLGEAFF. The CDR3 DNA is TGTGCCAGCAGCCGTACCGGGACAGGGTTGGGTGAAGCTTTCTTT.

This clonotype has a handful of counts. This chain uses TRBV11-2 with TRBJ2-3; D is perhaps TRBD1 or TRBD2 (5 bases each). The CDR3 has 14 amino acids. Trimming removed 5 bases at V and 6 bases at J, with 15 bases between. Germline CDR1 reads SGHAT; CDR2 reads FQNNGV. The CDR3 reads CASSRDPRPDTQYF. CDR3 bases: TGTGCCAGCAGCCGGGACCCAAGACCGGATACGCAGTATTTT.

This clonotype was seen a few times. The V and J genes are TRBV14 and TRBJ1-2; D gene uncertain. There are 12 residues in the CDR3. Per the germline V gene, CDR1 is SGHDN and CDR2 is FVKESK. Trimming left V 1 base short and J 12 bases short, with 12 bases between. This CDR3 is CASSQGLGDDTF. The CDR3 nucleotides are TGTGCCAGCAGCCAAGGACTAGGTGACGACACCTTC.

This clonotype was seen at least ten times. The CDR3 spells CAISELAQGTEAFF. The CDR3 DNA sequence: TGTGCCATCAGTGAGCTAGCACAGGGCACTGAAGCTTTCTTT. The chain recombines TRBV10-3 with TRBJ1-1; possible D gene TRBD1, 6 bases. The CDR3 spans 14 residues. The germline V and J ends were trimmed by 2 bases and 4 bases, with 11 bases remaining between them. The V gene's germline CDR1 is ENHRY and CDR2 SYGVKD.

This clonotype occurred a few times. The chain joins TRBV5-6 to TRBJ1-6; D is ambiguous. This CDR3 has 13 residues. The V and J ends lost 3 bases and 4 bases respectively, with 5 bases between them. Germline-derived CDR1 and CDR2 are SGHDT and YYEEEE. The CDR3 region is CASSSQYNSPLHF. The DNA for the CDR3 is TGTGCCAGCAGCTCGCAATATAATTCACCCCTCCACTTT.

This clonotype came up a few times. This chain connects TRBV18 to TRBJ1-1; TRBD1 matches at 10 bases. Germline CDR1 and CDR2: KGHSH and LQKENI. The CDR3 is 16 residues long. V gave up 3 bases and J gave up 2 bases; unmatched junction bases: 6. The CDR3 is CASSPGQGRFNTEAFF. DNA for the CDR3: TGTGCCAGCTCACCGGGACAGGGGAGGTTTAACACTGAAGCTTTCTTT.

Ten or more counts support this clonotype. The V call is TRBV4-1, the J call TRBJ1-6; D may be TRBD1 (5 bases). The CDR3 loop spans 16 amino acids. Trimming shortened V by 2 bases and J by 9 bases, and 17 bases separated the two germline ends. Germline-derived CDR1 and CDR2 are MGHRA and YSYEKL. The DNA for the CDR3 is TGCGCCAGCAGCCAATGGGCTAAGGGGAGAGGTTCACCCCTCCACTTT. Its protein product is CASSQWAKGRGSPLHF.

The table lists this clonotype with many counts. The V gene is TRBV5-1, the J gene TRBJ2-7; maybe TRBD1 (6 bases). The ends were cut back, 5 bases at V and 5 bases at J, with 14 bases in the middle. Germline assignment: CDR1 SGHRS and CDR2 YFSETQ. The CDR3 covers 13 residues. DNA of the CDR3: TGCGCCAGCAGTTTCGAAGGGGGTCACGAGCAGTACTTC. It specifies CASSFEGGHEQYF.

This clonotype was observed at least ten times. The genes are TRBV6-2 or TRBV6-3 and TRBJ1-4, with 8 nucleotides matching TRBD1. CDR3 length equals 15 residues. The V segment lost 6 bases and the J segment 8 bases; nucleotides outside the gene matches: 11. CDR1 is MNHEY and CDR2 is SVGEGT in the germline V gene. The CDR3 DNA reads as TGTGCCAGCAGCGACTCCGGGACAGGAAGAGAAAAACTGTTTTTT. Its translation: CASSDSGTGREKLFF.